This TCR beta chain was documented in a study of radiotherapy plus CTLA-4 blockade in lung cancer. Study in general: Overall, approximately 17% of patients showed an objective response, while approximately 30% attained disease control.

Repertoires were generated with immunoSEQ multiplex PCR, while TCRdb's copy carries only in-frame clones and drops some. This sample has 77,000 or so clones; under 75% occur once, and the top ten carry 9.5% to 10%. Study-wide findings and caveats: Strongest reported response predictors: early blood clone changes and post-radiation interferon-beta.

CDR1 SQVTM and CDR2 ANQGSEA come from the germline V gene. This CDR3 is 13 amino acids long. Trimming shortened V by 0 bases and J by 7 bases, and 12 bases separated the two germline ends. As to this clone: No antigen is known for it.

This TCR came from a human donor with non-small cell lung cancer whose response to radiotherapy plus ipilimumab could not be evaluated. The specimen was peripheral blood, collected from a patient treated with radiotherapy plus ipilimumab. This chain joins TRBV29-1 and TRBJ1-2; D possibly corresponds to TRBD1 (5 bases). The CDR3 loop is CSVEDDGAFGYTF. In DNA form, the CDR3 reads TGCAGCGTTGAAGACGATGGGGCCTTTGGCTACACCTTC.